One and the same sample provided the 28 T cell receptor beta chains below, sequenced in a study of regulatory T cells in long-lasting Graves disease. Arm-PCR of CDR3 regions and iRepertoire HTBI primers were the basis on which TCR beta libraries were built. One entry per CDR3 protein results from TCRdb running MiXCR on the multiplex PCR reads. Here the sample spans fewer than 400,000 distinct CDR3 sequences, around 20% being singletons. Time point reported: persistent/refractory GD, antithyroid drugs over 5 years with positive TRAb. PBMC RNA served as the TCR library source. The sample consisted of peripheral blood mononuclear cells (PBMCs), taken when the disease was refractory, from a patient treated with antithyroid drugs. The receptors derive from a female donor with Graves disease.

At least ten counts were recorded for this clonotype. The rearrangement joins TRBV7-2 to TRBJ1-2; weak D call: TRBD1 (5 bases). CDR3 length equals 14 residues. Germline V gives CDR1 SGHTA, CDR2 FQGNSA. Trimming removed 1 base from V and 7 bases from J, with 13 bases in between. The CDR3 loop reads CASSLGGRAGGYTF. CDR3 in DNA: TGTGCCAGCAGCTTAGGAGGCAGGGCGGGTGGCTACACCTTC.

The V call is TRBV4-1, the J call TRBJ1-5; D remains unclear. From germline, CDR1 is MGHRA and CDR2 YSYEKL. The CDR3 extends over 16 amino acids. Between the trimmed V and J ends, which lost 3 bases and 4 bases, there was a span of 16 bases. The CDR3 loop reads CASSQTSRSSNQPQHF. DNA of the CDR3: TGCGCCAGCAGCCAGACAAGCAGAAGTTCTAATCAGCCCCAGCATTTT.

This clonotype was recorded many times. The chain recombines TRBV5-1 with TRBJ2-2; D unclear. The V end was cut by 1 base, the J end by 5 bases, with 6 bases between. The CDR3 is 13 amino acids. From germline, CDR1 is SGHRS and CDR2 YFSETQ. CDR3 protein: CASSLPETGELFF. In DNA form, the CDR3 reads TGCGCCAGCAGCTTGCCAGAGACCGGGGAGCTGTTTTTT.

The chain links TRBV4-3 to TRBJ2-3; D uncertain. The CDR3 is made up of 16 amino acids. The V and J ends lost 0 bases and 0 bases respectively, with 10 bases between them. Germline CDR1 and CDR2: LGHNA and YSLEER. The CDR3 here is CASSQEWQASTDTQYF. The CDR3 DNA sequence: TGCGCCAGCAGCCAAGAGTGGCAGGCGAGCACAGATACGCAGTATTTT.

The chain joins TRBV6-1 to TRBJ1-5; D uncertain. Trimming stripped 1 base from V and 5 bases from J, with 15 bases between. Germline CDR1 is MNHNS and CDR2 is SASEGT. The length of the CDR3 is 16 residues. The DNA for the CDR3 is TGTGCCAGCAGTGAAGAATCCCGGACGGCCTATCAGCCCCAGCATTTT. Translated, it gives CASSEESRTAYQPQHF.

In this sample, this clonotype turned up a few times. This chain joins TRBV6-1 and TRBJ2-7, with D possibly being TRBD2 (5 bases). The length of the CDR3 is 16 residues. V was cut by 10 bases and J by 0 bases, with 22 bases left in between. Looked up from germline, CDR1 is MNHNS and CDR2 is SASEGT. The CDR3 bases are TGTGCCACCACTTCGCGGGTCCGACTACTCTCCTACGAGCAGTACTTC. This sequence encodes CATTSRVRLLSYEQYF.

This sequence joins TRBV12-3 or TRBV12-4 and TRBJ2-3, with 7 bases aligning to TRBD1. V lost 7 bases to trimming and J lost 3 bases; unmatched junction nucleotides: 10. CDR3 length equals 15 residues. The CDR3, as DNA: TGTGCCAGCACCCTAAGAGGGGGCGGGACAGATACGCAGTATTTT. Amino acids: CASTLRGGGTDTQYF.

The sample holds many counts of this clonotype. The chain is built from TRBV12-3 or TRBV12-4 and TRBJ1-1; no clear D. Trimming stripped 1 base from V and 5 bases from J, with 11 bases between. This CDR3 has 14 residues. CDR3 bases: TGTGCCAGCAGTTTAGACGCCGTGGGGACTGAAGCTTTCTTT. It encodes CASSLDAVGTEAFF.

This clonotype was detected a few times. The chain couples TRBV20-1 to TRBJ1-2; 7 positions agree with TRBD1. The CDR3 length is 20 residues. Trimming at V came to 3 bases and at J to 1 base, leaving 23 bases not matched to a gene. Germline lookup yields CDR1 DFQATT and CDR2 SNEGSKA (reference sequence). The DNA for the CDR3 is TGCAGTGCTAGGGTTTCAGGGTGGTTACAGAGACAGGGCTTTAACTATGGCTACACCTTC. This encodes CSARVSGWLQRQGFNYGYTF.

This clonotype was recorded at least ten times. The gene calls are TRBV11-3 and TRBJ2-2; D is ambiguous. Deletions cut 2 bases from V and 5 bases from J, with 6 bases between. The CDR3 consists of 13 residues. Per germline, CDR1 SGHNT and CDR2 YENEEA. In nucleotides, the CDR3 is TGTGCCAGCAGCTTATGGGGAACCGGGGAGCTGTTTTTT. It codes for CASSLWGTGELFF.

This clonotype has a count of ten or more. The genes are TRBV11-2 and TRBJ1-2; 7 bases fit TRBD1. The germline CDR1 and CDR2 sequences are SGHAT and FQNNGV. V dropped 4 bases and J dropped 3; count of bases not matched to a gene: 5. The CDR3 consists of 14 residues. CDR3 protein: CASSYYRGDYGYTF. The CDR3 DNA is TGTGCCAGCAGCTATTACAGGGGAGACTATGGCTACACCTTC.

The chain carries TRBV7-2 and TRBJ2-3; 14 nucleotides match TRBD2. CDR3 length: 15 residues. Per germline, CDR1 SGHTA and CDR2 FQGNSA. The ends lost 4 bases at V and 5 bases at J; junction bases unmatched: 2. The CDR3 DNA follows: TGTGCCAGCAGCTACGGACTAGCGGGGGGAGATACGCAGTATTTT. Its translation is CASSYGLAGGDTQYF. Full variable domain (rest looked up from reference TRBV7-2 and TRBJ2-3): GAGVSQSPSNKVTEKGKDVELRCDPISGHTALYWYRQSLGQGLEFLIYFQGNSAPDKSGLPSDRFSAERTGGSVSTLTIQRTQQEDSAVYLCASSYGLAGGDTQYFGPGTRLTVL.

The chain joins TRBV2 to TRBJ2-3; 10 bases line up with TRBD2. The CDR3 has 14 residues. The V segment lost 10 bases and the J segment 2 bases; nucleotides outside the gene matches: 6. Looked up from germline, CDR1 is SNHLY and CDR2 is FYNNEI. Written as DNA, the CDR3 is TGTGCCACGACCGGACTAGCGGACACAGATACGCAGTATTTT. It translates to CATTGLADTDTQYF.

The chain links TRBV7-3 to TRBJ2-7, with TRBD1 matching over 8 bases. With 5 bases clipped from V and 5 bases from J, the junction kept 8 bases outside the gene matches. Per germline, CDR1 SGHTA and CDR2 FQGTGA. The CDR3 extends over 14 amino acids. CDR3 residues: CASSPDRGADEQYF. CDR3 nucleotides: TGTGCCAGCAGCCCAGACAGGGGCGCAGACGAGCAGTACTTC.

The genes are TRBV5-4 and TRBJ1-2, with D unresolved. This CDR3 has 16 amino acids. The germline V gene has CDR1 SGHNT and CDR2 YYREEE (reference sequence). Trimming removed 0 bases at V and 2 bases at J, with 14 bases between. The DNA for the CDR3 is TGTGCCAGCAGCTTGGTACAGCCTTACTTAAACTATGGCTACACCTTC. It specifies CASSLVQPYLNYGYTF.

The chain carries TRBV7-9 and TRBJ2-7; 16 positions agree with TRBD2. V lost 7 bases and J lost 0; bases outside the gene matches: 15. This CDR3 comprises 20 residues. The germline V gene has CDR1 SEHNR and CDR2 FQNEAQ (reference sequence). The CDR3 nucleotides are TGTGCCAGCATCCCGTTTGGCCCCGGGACTAGCGGGGGGGACTCCTACGAGCAGTACTTC. Translating gives CASIPFGPGTSGGDSYEQYF.

This clonotype was recorded many times. The chain has TRBV12-3 or TRBV12-4 and TRBJ2-7, with D possibly matching TRBD2 (6 bases). The CDR3 extends over 19 amino acids. V was cut by 4 bases and J by 4 bases, with 29 bases left in between. In nucleotides, the CDR3 is TGTGCCAGCAGTTCTGCCCCAGGTCGGCGGGATTCGTACTATTACGAGCAGTACTTC. It specifies CASSSAPGRRDSYYYEQYF.

This clonotype was detected many times. The chain has TRBV5-1 and TRBJ1-6, with D perhaps TRBD1 (5 bases). The germline V gene encodes CDR1 SGHRS and CDR2 YFSETQ. This CDR3 contains 16 residues. Trimming removed 4 bases at V and 5 bases at J, with 16 bases between. DNA for the CDR3: TGCGCCAGCAGCCCCGCCGGGGGTACAAATAATTCACCCCTCCACTTT. This translates into CASSPAGGTNNSPLHF.

The chain joins TRBV5-1 to TRBJ2-7, with 8 bases that match TRBD2. Germline-derived CDR1 and CDR2 are SGHRS and YFSETQ. CDR3 length equals 16 residues. V gave up 2 bases and J gave up 5 bases; unmatched junction bases: 12. CDR3 nucleotides: TGCGCCAGCAGCTTTAGCGGGGCAGGCAACTACGACGAGCAGTACTTC. Protein: CASSFSGAGNYDEQYF.

This clonotype showed up many times. V is TRBV12-3 or TRBV12-4 and J is TRBJ1-4; no reliable D call. The CDR3 runs to 19 residues. V lost 1 base, J lost 2 bases, and 20 bases lay in between. CDR3 sequence reads: CASSLGLRGLVATNEKLFF. The DNA for the CDR3 is TGTGCCAGCAGTTTAGGTCTCCGAGGCCTAGTGGCGACTAATGAAAAACTGTTTTTT.

This clonotype came up once. The V call is TRBV25-1, the J call TRBJ2-5; 7 bases agree with TRBD1. Germline V CDR1 and CDR2: MGHDK, SYGVNS. The J segment lost 5 bases and the V segment lost 3 bases, leaving 15 bases of the junction unmatched. This CDR3 comprises 17 residues. The CDR3 spells CASSDFGTVRSRETQYF. The DNA of the CDR3 is TGTGCCAGCAGTGATTTTGGGACAGTAAGATCCCGGGAGACCCAGTACTTC. Variable domain in full (rest from reference TRBV25-1 and TRBJ2-5): EADIYQTPRYLVIGTGKKITLECSQTMGHDKMYWYQQDPGMELHLIHYSYGVNSTEKGDLSSESTVSRIRTEHFPLTLESARPSHTSQYLCASSDFGTVRSRETQYFGPGTRLLVL.

This clonotype was found many times. This sequence joins TRBV20-1 and TRBJ1-1, with D hard to call. V dropped 3 bases and J dropped 0 bases, with 14 bases sitting between them. The CDR3 extends over 15 amino acids. CDR1 is DFQATT, CDR2 SNEGSKA, per germline (reference sequence). CDR3 region: CSARNMQRLNTEAFF. For the CDR3, the DNA is TGCAGTGCTAGGAACATGCAGCGCTTGAACACTGAAGCTTTCTTT.

This clonotype has ten or more counts. The chain has TRBV11-2 and TRBJ1-2, with 7 bases matching TRBD1. V lost 4 bases and J lost 8; bases outside the gene matches: 19. Per the germline V gene, CDR1 is SGHAT and CDR2 is FQNNGV. The CDR3 is 17 residues long. CDR3: CASSSLPGGDPYRGYTF. In nucleotides, the CDR3 is TGTGCCAGCAGCTCCCTGCCAGGGGGGGATCCTTATAGGGGCTACACCTTC.

The chain uses TRBV6-2 or TRBV6-3 and TRBJ2-1; D call uncertain. CDR3 length: 15 residues. Germline CDR1 is MNHEY and CDR2 is SVGEGT. V lost 5 bases to trimming and J lost 8 bases, with 19 bases between them. CDR3 nucleotide sequence: TGTGCCAGCAGTGAAAGCTCAAGCCTTCTCGATGAGCAGTTCTTC. Amino acid sequence: CASSESSSLLDEQFF.

The chain recombines TRBV10-3 with TRBJ1-2; no clear D gene. This CDR3 has 14 amino acids. The germline V gene has CDR1 ENHRY and CDR2 SYGVKD. The V end was cut by 2 bases, the J end by 0 bases, with 7 bases between. As DNA, the CDR3 is TGTGCCATCAGTGAGCCGGGATCTAACTATGGCTACACCTTC. It translates to CAISEPGSNYGYTF.

Of note for this clonotype: At one boundary the junction diverges from the germline segment, which might be a read error. The genes are TRBV5-1 and TRBJ2-7; no firm D call. This CDR3 region has 14 residues. From germline, CDR1 is SGHRS and CDR2 YFSETQ. CDR3 in DNA: TGCGCCGGCAGCTTGCAGGAGAATCCCTACGAGCAGTACTTC. Protein: CAGSLQENPYEQYF.

This clonotype turned up a few times. The V and J genes are TRBV10-2 and TRBJ1-2; 8 nucleotides align to TRBD1. CDR3 length: 16 amino acids. Per the germline V gene, CDR1 is WSHSY and CDR2 is SAAADI. Trimming took 6 bases from V and 2 from J; bases not matched to a gene: 11. CDR3 in DNA: TGCGCCAGCAGACGCGGATCAGGGGGCGTGAACTATGGCTACACCTTC. Its translation: CASRRGSGGVNYGYTF.

Concerning this clonotype: A read error may account for a junction end that differs from germline. V and J are TRBV10-3 and TRBJ2-7; TRBD2 aligns across 12 bases. CDR3 length equals 15 residues. The germline gives CDR1 ENHRY, CDR2 SYGVKD. CDR3 region: CPISATSGSLSEQYF. CDR3 coding DNA: TGTCCCATCAGTGCGACTAGCGGGAGTCTAAGCGAGCAGTACTTC.